The clone carrying this TCR beta chain turned up a few times. Its antigen is unknown. The CDR3 consists of 12 residues. The germline V gene has CDR1 LGHNT and CDR2 FRNRAP. The V end was cut by 4 bases, the J end by 6 bases, with 8 bases between. MiXCR was run by TCRdb on the 5' RACE reads, yielding one entry per CDR3 protein. The sample has some 110,000 distinct CDR3 sequences; roughly 7.9% are singletons. The sample is drawn from a study of T cells after yellow fever vaccination. Broader study findings: Few clonotypes appeared in both CD4 and CD8 compartments.

The clonotype originates from a man between 18 and 29 years old who received the YFV17D yellow fever vaccine. The chain employs TRBV12-5 and TRBJ2-3, with D possibly being TRBD2 (5 bases). Sequenced here: CD4+ T cells sorted from PBMCs, sampled more than 40 days after the first yellow fever vaccination. CDR3 bases: TGTGCTAGTGGTTCGGGCGGGGATACGCAGTATTTT. This gives the protein CASGSGGDTQYF. The variable domain in full, completed from reference TRBV12-5 and TRBJ2-3, reads DARVTQTPRHKVTEMGQEVTMRCQPILGHNTVFWYRQTMMQGLELLAYFRNRAPLDDSGMPKDRFSAEMPDATLATLKIQPSEPRDSAVYFCASGSGGDTQYFGPGTRLTVL.